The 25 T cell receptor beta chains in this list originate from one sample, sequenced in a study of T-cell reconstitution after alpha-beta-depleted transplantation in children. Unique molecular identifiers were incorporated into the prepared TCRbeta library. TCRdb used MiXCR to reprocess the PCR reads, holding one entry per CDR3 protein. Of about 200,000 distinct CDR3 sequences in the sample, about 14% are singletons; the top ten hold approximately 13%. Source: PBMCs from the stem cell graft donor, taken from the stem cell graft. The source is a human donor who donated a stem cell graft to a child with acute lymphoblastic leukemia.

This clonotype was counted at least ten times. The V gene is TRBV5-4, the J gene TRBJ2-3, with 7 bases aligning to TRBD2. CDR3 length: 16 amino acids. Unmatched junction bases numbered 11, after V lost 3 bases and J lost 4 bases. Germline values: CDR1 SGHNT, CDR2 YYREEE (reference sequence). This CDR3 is CASSSNGGSRPDTQYF. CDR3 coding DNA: TGTGCCAGCAGCTCTAATGGCGGGAGCCGTCCAGATACGCAGTATTTT.

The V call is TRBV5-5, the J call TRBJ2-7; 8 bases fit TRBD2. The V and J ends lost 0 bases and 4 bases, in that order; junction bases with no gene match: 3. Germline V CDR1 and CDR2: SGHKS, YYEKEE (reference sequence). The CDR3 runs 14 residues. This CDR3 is CASSLAGGVYEQYF. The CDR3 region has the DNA TGTGCCAGCAGCTTGGCCGGGGGGGTTTACGAGCAGTACTTC.

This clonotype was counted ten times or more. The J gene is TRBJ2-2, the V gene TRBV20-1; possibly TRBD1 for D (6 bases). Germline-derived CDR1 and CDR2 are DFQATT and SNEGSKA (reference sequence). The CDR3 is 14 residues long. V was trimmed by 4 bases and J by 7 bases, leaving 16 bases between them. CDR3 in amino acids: CSATGVGDVGELFF. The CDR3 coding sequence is TGCAGTGCTACAGGGGTGGGGGATGTCGGGGAGCTGTTTTTT.

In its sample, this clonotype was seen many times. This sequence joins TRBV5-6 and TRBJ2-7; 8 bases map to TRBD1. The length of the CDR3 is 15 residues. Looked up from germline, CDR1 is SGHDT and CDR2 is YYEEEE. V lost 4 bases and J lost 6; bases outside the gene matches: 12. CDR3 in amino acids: CASSRLTGQAREQYF. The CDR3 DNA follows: TGTGCCAGCAGCCGGTTAACGGGACAGGCTCGCGAGCAGTACTTC.

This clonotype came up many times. This CDR3 reads CSGPTSGRGTYEQYF. Here the CDR3 DNA reads TGCAGCGGTCCGACTAGCGGGAGGGGAACCTACGAGCAGTACTTC. The chain has TRBV29-1 and TRBJ2-7, with 14 bases fitting TRBD2. V trimming: 7 bases; J trimming: 2 bases; junction bases outside the gene matches: 7. Germline CDR1 SQVTM, CDR2 ANQGSEA. The CDR3 runs to 15 residues.

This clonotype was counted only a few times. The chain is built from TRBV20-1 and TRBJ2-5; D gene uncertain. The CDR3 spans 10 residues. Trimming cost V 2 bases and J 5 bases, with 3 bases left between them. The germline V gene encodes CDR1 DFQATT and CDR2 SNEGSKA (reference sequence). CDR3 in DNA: TGCAGTGCTAGACTCGAGACCCAGTACTTC. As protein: CSARLETQYF.

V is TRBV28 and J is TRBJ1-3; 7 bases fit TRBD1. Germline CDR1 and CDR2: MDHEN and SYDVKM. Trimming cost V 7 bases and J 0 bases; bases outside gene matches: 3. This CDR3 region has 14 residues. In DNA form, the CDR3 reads TGTGCCAGCACTACAGGGGACTCTGGAAACACCATATATTTT. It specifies CASTTGDSGNTIYF. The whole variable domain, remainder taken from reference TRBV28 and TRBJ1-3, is DVKVTQSSRYLVKRTGEKVFLECVQDMDHENMFWYRQDPGLGLRLIYFSYDVKMKEKGDIPEGYSVSREKKERFSLILESASTNQTSMYLCASTTGDSGNTIYFGEGSWLTVV.

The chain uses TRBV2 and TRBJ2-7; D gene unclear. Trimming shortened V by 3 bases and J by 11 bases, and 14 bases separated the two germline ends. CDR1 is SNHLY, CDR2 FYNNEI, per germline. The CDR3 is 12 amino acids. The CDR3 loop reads CASSDRAISEYF. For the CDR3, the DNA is TGTGCCAGCAGTGATAGGGCAATATCGGAGTACTTC.

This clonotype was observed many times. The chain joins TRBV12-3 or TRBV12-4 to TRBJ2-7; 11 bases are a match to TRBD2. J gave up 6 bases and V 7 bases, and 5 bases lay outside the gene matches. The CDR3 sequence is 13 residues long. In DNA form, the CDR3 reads TGTGCCAGCAAACTAGCGGGAGTACTCGAGCAGTACTTC. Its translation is CASKLAGVLEQYF.

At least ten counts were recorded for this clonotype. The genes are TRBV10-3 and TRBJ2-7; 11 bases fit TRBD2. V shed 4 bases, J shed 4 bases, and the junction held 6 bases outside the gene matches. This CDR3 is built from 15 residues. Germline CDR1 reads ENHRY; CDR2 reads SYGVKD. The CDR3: CAISGPTSGVYEQYF. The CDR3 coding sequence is TGTGCCATCAGTGGCCCGACTAGCGGGGTTTACGAGCAGTACTTC.

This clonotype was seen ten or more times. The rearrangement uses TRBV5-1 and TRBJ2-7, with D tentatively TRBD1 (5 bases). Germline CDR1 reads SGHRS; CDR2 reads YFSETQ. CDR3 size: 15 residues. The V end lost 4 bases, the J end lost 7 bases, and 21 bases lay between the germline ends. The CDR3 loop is CASSRLGEGAGEQYF. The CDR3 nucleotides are TGCGCCAGCAGCCGCTTAGGGGAAGGAGCCGGGGAGCAGTACTTC.

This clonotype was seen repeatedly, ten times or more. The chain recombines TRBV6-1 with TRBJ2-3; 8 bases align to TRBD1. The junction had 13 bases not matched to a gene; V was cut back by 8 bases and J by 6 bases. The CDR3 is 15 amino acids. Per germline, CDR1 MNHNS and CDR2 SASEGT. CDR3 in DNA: TGTGCCAGCCTGGTGCCCCAGGGGGCAGGGGATACGCAGTATTTT. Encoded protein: CASLVPQGAGDTQYF.

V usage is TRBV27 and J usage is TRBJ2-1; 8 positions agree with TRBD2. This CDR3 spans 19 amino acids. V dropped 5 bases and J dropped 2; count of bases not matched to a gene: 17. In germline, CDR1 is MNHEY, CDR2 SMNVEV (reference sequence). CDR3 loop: CASSPPSSSGNFPYNEQFF. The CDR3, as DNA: TGTGCCAGCAGTCCACCGAGTAGTAGCGGGAACTTTCCCTACAATGAGCAGTTCTTC.

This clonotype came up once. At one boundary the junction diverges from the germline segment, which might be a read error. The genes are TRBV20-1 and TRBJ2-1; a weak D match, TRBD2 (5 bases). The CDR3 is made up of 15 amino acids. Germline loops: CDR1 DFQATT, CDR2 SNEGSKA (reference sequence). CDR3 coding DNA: TGCAGTGCTAGCGGGATCCGCGACTCCTACAATGAGCACTTCTTC. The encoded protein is CSASGIRDSYNEHFF.

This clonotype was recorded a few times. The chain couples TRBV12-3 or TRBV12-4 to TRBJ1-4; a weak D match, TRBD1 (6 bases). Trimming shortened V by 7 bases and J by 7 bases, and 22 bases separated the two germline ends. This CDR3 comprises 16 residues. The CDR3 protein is CASTSGGGGLGEKLFF. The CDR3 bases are TGTGCCAGCACCTCGGGAGGGGGGGGGCTAGGTGAAAAACTGTTTTTT.

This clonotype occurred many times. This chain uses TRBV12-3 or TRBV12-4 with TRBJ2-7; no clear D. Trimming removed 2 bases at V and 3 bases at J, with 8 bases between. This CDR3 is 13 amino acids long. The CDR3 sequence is CASSLKAIYEQYF. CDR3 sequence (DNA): TGTGCCAGCAGTTTAAAGGCCATCTACGAGCAGTACTTC.

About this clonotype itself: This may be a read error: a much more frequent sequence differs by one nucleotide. The chain's CDR3 is CASTGVGIGPYERYF. Here the CDR3 DNA reads TGCGCCAGCACCGGGGTCGGCATCGGACCCTACGAGCGGTACTTC. V gene TRBV5-1 combines with J gene TRBJ2-7; a weak D match, TRBD2 (5 bases). CDR1 and CDR2 (germline): SGHRS, YFSETQ. The CDR3 runs 15 residues.

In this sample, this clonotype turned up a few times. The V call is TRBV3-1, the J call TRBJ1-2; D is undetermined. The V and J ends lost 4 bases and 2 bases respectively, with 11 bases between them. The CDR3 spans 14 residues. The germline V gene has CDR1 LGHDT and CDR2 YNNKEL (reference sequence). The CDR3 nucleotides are TGTGCCAGCAGCCGTCCTGACCCCAACTATGGCTACACCTTC. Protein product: CASSRPDPNYGYTF.

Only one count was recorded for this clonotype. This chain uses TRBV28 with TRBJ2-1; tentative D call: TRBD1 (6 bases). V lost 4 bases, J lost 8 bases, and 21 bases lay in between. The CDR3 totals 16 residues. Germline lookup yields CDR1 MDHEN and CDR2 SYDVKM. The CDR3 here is CASSSTGVRLHDEQFF. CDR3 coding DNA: TGTGCCAGCAGTTCGACAGGTGTGCGACTACACGATGAGCAGTTCTTC.

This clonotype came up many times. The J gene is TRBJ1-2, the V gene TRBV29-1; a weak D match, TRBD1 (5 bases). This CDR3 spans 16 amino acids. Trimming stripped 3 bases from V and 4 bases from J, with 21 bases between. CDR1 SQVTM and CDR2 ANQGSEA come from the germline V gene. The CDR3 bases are TGCAGCGTTGATGGGCAGGAAGAGGGGATGGTCTATGGCTACACCTTC. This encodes CSVDGQEEGMVYGYTF.

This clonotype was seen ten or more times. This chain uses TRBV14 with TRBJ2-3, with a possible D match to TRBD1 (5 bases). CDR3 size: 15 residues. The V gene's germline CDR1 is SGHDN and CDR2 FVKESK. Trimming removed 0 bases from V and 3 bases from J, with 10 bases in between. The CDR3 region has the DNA TGTGCCAGCAGCCAAGATCAGGGATATACAGATACGCAGTATTTT. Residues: CASSQDQGYTDTQYF.

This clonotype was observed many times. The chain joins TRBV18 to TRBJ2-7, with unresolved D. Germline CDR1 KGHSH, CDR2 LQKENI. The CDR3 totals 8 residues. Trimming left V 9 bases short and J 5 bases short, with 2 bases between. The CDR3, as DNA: TGTGCCAGAAACGAGCAGTACTTC. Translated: CARNEQYF. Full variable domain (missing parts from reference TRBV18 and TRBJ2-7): NAGVMQNPRHLVRRRGQEARLRCSPMKGHSHVYWYRQLPEEGLKFMVYLQKENIIDESGMPKERFSAEFPKEGPSILRIQQVVRGDSAAYFCARNEQYFGPGTRLTVT.

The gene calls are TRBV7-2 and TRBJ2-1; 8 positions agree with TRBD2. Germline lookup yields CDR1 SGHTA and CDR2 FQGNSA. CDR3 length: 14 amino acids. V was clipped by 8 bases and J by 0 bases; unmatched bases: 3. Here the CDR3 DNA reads TGTGCCAGCCGAAGCGGGAGCTCCTACAATGAGCAGTTCTTC. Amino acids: CASRSGSSYNEQFF. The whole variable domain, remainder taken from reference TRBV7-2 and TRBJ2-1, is GAGVSQSPSNKVTEKGKDVELRCDPISGHTALYWYRQSLGQGLEFLIYFQGNSAPDKSGLPSDRFSAERTGGSVSTLTIQRTQQEDSAVYLCASRSGSSYNEQFFGPGTRLTVL.

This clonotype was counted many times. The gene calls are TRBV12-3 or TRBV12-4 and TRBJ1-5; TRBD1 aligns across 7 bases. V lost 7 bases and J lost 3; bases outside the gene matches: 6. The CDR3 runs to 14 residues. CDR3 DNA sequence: TGTGCCAGCACTCAGACAGGGTACAATCAGCCCCAGCATTTT. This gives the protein CASTQTGYNQPQHF.

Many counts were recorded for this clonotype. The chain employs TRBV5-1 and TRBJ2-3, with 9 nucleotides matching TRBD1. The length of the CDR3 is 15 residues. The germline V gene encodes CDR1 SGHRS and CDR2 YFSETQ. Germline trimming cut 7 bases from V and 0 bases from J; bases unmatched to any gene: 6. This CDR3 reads CASPCGTGSTDTQYF. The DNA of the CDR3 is TGCGCCAGCCCCTGCGGGACAGGGAGCACAGATACGCAGTATTTT.